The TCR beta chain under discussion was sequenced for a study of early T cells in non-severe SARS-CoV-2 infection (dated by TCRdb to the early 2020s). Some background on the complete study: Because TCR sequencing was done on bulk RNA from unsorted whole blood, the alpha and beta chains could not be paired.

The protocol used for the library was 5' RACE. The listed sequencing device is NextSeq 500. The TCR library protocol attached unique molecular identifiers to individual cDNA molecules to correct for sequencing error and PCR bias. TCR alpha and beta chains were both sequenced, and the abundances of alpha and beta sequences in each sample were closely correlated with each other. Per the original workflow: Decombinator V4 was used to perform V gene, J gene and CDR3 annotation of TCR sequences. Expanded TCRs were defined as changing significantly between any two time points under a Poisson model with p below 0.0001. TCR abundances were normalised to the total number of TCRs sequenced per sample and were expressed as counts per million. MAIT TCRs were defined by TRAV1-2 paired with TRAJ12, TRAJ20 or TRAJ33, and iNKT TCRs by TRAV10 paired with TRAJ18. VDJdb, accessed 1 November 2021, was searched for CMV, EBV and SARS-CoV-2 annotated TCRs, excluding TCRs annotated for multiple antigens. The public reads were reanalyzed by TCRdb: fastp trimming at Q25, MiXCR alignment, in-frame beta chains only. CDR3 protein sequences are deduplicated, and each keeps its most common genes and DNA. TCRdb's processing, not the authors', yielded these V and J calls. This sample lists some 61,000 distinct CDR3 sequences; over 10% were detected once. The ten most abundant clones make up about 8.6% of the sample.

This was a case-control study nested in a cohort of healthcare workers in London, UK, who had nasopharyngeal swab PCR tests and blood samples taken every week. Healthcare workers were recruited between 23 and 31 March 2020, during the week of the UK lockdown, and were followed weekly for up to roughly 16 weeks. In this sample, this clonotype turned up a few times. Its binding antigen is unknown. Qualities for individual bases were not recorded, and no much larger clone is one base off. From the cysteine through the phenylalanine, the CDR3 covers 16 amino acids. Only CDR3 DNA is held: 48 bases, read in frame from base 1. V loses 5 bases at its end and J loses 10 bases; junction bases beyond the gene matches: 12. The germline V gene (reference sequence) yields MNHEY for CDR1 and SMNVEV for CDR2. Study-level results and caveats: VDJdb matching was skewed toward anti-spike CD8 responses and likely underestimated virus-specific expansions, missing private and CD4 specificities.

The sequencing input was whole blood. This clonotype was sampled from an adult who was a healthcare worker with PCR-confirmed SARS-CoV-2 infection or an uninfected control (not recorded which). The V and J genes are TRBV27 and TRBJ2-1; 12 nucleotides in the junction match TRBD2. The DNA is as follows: TGTGCCAGCAGTCCCCTTTCTAGCGGGAGGGCCGGGGAGCAGTTCTTC. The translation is CASSPLSSGRAGEQFF.